This T cell receptor (beta chain) comes out of a study of OX40 agonist ivuxolimab in advanced cancers. The overall study: Cancers in dose escalation were hepatocellular, melanoma, renal cell and head and neck. Enrollees could have had prior anti-PD-1, anti-PD-L1 or anti-CTLA-4 therapy, which about 42% had received.

The table came from immunoSEQ multiplex PCR; TCRdb's copy has only in-frame clones and leaves some out. The sample comprises nearly 60,000 clones, approximately 89% of which are singletons, and under 4% rests with the top ten. V was trimmed by 4 bases and J by 2 bases, leaving 9 bases between them. The CDR3 runs 13 residues. Germline V CDR1 and CDR2: SGHRS, YFSETQ. This sequence originates from an adult with an advanced solid tumor such as melanoma, head and neck, liver or kidney cancer. The sequenced sample was CD4+ or CD8+ T cells sorted from blood, obtained in a trial of the OX40 agonist ivuxolimab. The chain combines TRBV5-1 with TRBJ1-2, with D perhaps TRBD1 (5 bases). The CDR3 coding sequence is TGCGCCAGCAGCCTCGACAGAAACTATGGCTACACCTTC. As protein: CASSLDRNYGYTF.